The clone carrying this T cell receptor (beta chain) was counted a few times. The sample's time point: peripheral blood 6 weeks after treatment start. This sample stems from a study of PD-L1 blockade in urothelial cancer. Germline values: CDR1 GTSNPN, CDR2 SVGIG (reference sequence). The CDR3 consists of 11 residues. V shed 4 bases and J shed 7 bases, with 10 bases lying between them. This table comes from immunoSEQ multiplex PCR, and its TCRdb copy is limited to in-frame clones, with some not included. Counted here are approximately 36,000 clones, about four fifths occurring once; the ten biggest clones make up approximately 10%.

The receptor was derived from a man aged 40-49 years with urothelial cancer. The V and J genes are TRBV30 and TRBJ1-2, with D perhaps matching TRBD1 (6 bases). The sample was PBMCs, taken around atezolizumab (anti-PD-L1) treatment. The CDR3 bases are TGTGCCTGGAACAGGGTAGCTGGCTACACCTTC. Protein sequence: CAWNRVAGYTF.